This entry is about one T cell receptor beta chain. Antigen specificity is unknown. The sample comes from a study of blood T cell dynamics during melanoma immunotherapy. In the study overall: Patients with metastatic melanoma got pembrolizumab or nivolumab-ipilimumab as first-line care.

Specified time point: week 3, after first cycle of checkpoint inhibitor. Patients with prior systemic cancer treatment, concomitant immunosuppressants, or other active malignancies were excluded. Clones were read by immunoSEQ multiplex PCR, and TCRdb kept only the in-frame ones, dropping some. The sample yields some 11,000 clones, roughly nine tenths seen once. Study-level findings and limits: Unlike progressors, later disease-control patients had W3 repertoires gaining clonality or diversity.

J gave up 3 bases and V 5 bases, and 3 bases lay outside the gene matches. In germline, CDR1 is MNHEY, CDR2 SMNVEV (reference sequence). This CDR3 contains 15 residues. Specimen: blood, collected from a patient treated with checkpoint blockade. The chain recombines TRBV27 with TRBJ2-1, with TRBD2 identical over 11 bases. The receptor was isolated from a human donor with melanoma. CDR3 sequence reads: CASSPGLADYNEQFF. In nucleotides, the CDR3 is TGTGCCAGCAGTCCGGGACTAGCGGACTACAATGAGCAGTTCTTC.